This T cell receptor beta chain came from a study of cytomegalovirus exposure and HLA in healthy donors. Worth noting for this clone: No antigen is known for it.

General study results and limits: Trimming of TCR beta V- and J-genes showed a link, identified in a later analysis, to a missense DCLRE1C variant.

A multiplex PCR was run with 60 Vbeta primers and 13 Jbeta primers. The protocol was immunoSEQ multiplex PCR, while the TCRdb copy is restricted to in-frame clones and leaves out a portion. Among approximately 190,000 clones listed, more than 75% were seen once. Trimming cost V 0 bases and J 4 bases; bases outside gene matches: 10. From germline, CDR1 is SGHKS and CDR2 YYEKEE (reference sequence). The length of the CDR3 is 16 residues. The TCR originated in a man younger than 45 in good health and CMV-seronegative. Sample: PBMCs. This rearrangement joins TRBV5-5 to TRBJ2-7; 7 nucleotides match TRBD1. The CDR3 region has the DNA TGTGCCAGCAGCTTGGGGAGACAGGGACAATATTACGAGCAGTACTTC. Translated, it gives CASSLGRQGQYYEQYF.